Below, one TCR beta chain is given with its context. Original data processing: Estimates of nucleated cell counts were drawn from the amplification of reference gene primers. Some clones are missing from TCRdb's copy, which holds only in-frame ones; the method was immunoSEQ multiplex PCR. The V and J calls and the clone size are those of that table, but D and trimming were determined from the DNA. The sample yields approximately 170,000 clones, 88% seen once. The CDR3 runs to 14 residues. The germline V gene has CDR1 SGHRS and CDR2 YFSETQ. Trimming cost V 0 bases and J 5 bases, with 11 bases left between them. The data were obtained in a study of blood T cell repertoires in COVID-19. Across the whole study: The United States, Italy and Spain supplied acute and convalescent COVID-19 samples. The analysed material was cDNA or gDNA that came from T cells, B-cell-depleted T cells, or PBMCs.

Sequenced sample: peripheral blood. J is TRBJ1-2 and V is TRBV5-1; D is undetermined. This sequence was found in a man between 60 and 70 years old with acute or convalescent COVID-19. CDR3 residues: CASSLETVNYGYTF. The CDR3 bases are TGCGCCAGCAGCTTGGAGACTGTTAATTATGGCTACACCTTC. Filled out from reference TRBV5-1 and TRBJ1-2, the complete variable domain reads KAGVTQTPRYLIKTRGQQVTLSCSPISGHRSVSWYQQTPGQGLQFLFEYFSETQRNKGNFPGRFSGRQFSNSRSEMNVSTLELGDSALYLCASSLETVNYGYTFGSGTRLTVV.